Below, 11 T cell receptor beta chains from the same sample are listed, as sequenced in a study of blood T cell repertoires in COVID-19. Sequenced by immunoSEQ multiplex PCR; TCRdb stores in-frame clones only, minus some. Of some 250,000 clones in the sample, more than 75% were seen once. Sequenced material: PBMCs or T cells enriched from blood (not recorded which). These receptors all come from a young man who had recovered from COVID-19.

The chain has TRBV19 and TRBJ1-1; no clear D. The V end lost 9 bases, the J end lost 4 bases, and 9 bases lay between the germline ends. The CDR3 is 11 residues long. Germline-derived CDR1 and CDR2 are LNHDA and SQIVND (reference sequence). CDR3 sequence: CASLTGTEAFF. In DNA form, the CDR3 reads TGTGCCAGCCTCACGGGCACTGAAGCTTTCTTT.

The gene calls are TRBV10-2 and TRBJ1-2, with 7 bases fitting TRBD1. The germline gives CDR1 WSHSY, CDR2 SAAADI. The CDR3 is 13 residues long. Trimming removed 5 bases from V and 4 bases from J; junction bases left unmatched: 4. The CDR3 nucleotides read TGCGCCAGCAGTATTTGGACAGGCTATGGCTACACCTTC. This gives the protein CASSIWTGYGYTF.

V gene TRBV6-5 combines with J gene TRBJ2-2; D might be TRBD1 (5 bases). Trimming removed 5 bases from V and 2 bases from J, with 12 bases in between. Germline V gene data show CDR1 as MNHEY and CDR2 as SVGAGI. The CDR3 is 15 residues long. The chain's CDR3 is CASSTSDRNTGELFF. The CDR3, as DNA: TGTGCCAGCAGTACCTCCGACAGAAACACCGGGGAGCTGTTTTTT.

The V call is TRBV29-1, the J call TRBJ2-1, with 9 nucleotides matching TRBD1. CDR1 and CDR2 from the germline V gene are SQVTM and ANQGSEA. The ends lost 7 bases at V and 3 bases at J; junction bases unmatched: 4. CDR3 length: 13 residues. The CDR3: CSAGTGFYNEQFF. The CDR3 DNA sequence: TGCAGCGCCGGGACAGGGTTCTACAATGAGCAGTTCTTC.

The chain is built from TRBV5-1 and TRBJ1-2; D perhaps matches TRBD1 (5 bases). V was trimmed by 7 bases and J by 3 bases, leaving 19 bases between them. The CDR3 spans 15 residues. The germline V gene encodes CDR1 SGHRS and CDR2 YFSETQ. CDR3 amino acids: CASSPVGGFDYGYTF. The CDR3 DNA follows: TGCGCCAGCTCTCCTGTGGGGGGATTCGACTATGGCTACACCTTC.

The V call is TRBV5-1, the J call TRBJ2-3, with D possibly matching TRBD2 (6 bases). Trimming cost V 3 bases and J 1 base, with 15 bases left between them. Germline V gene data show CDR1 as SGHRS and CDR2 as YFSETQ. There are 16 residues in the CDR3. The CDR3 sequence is CASSSGRGPRTDTQYF. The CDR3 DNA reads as TGCGCCAGCAGCTCAGGGCGGGGTCCACGCACAGATACGCAGTATTTT.

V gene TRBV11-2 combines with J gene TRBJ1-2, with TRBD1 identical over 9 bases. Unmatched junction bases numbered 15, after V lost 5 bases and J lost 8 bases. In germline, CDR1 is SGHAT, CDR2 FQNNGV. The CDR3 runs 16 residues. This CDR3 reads CASSQPGQGPTSGYTF. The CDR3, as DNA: TGTGCCAGCAGCCAACCGGGACAGGGACCTACGTCGGGCTACACCTTC.

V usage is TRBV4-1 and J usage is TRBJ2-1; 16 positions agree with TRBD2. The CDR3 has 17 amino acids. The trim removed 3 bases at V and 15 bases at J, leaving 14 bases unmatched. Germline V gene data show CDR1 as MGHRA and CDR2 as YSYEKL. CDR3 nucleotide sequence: TGCGCCAGCAGCCAGTTATCCGGGACTAGCGGGAGGGCGTGGCCGTTCTTC. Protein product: CASSQLSGTSGRAWPFF.

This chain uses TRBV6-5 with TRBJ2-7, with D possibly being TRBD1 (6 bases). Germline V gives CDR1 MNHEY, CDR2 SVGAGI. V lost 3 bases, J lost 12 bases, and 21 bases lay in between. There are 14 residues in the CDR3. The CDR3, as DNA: TGTGCCAGCAGTTATGATTGGGGGCTTAACTGGTTGTACTTC. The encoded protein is CASSYDWGLNWLYF.

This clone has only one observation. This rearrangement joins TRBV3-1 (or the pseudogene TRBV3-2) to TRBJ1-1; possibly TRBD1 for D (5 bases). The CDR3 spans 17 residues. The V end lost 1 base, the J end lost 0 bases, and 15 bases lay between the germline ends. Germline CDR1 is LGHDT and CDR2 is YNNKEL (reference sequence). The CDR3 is CASSQGSSPGMNTEAFF. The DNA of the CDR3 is TGTGCCAGCAGCCAAGGCTCTTCTCCAGGGATGAACACTGAAGCTTTCTTT.

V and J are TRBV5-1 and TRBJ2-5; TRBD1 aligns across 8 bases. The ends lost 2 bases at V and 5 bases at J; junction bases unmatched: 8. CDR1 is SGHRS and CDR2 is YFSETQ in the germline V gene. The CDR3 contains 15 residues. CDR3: CASSFQDRGRETQYF. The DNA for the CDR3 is TGCGCCAGCAGCTTCCAAGACAGGGGACGGGAGACCCAGTACTTC.